These 19 T cell receptor beta chains share one sample of origin, sequenced in a study of cytomegalovirus exposure and HLA in healthy donors. The PCR contained 60 Vbeta and 13 Jbeta primers. The table came from immunoSEQ multiplex PCR; TCRdb's copy has only in-frame clones and leaves some out. The sample records roughly 100,000 clones, 60% to 70% being singletons. Sequencing input: PBMCs. Receptors originate from a woman in her 50s in good health and CMV-seronegative.

J is TRBJ1-1 and V is TRBV5-1, with D perhaps TRBD1 (6 bases). CDR1 is SGHRS and CDR2 is YFSETQ in the germline V gene. The length of the CDR3 is 14 residues. The germline V and J ends were trimmed by 3 bases and 4 bases, with 13 bases remaining between them. In DNA form, the CDR3 reads TGCGCCAGCAGCTGGGGCGGGGGCCGCACTGAAGCTTTCTTT. The encoded protein is CASSWGGGRTEAFF. Looking up the rest from reference TRBV5-1 and TRBJ1-1 gives the full variable domain: KAGVTQTPRYLIKTRGQQVTLSCSPISGHRSVSWYQQTPGQGLQFLFEYFSETQRNKGNFPGRFSGRQFSNSRSEMNVSTLELGDSALYLCASSWGGGRTEAFFGQGTRLTVV.

The genes are TRBV28 and TRBJ1-2; 7 nucleotides align to TRBD1. The ends lost 5 bases at V and 4 bases at J; junction bases unmatched: 7. Germline values: CDR1 MDHEN, CDR2 SYDVKM. The length of the CDR3 is 14 residues. Here the CDR3 DNA reads TGTGCCAGCAGTCGGGACAGAACGAGCTATGGCTACACCTTC. Its protein is CASSRDRTSYGYTF.

The chain has TRBV30 and TRBJ2-5, with a weak D call TRBD1 (6 bases). V lost 3 bases to trimming and J lost 7 bases, with 18 bases between them. This CDR3 spans 14 amino acids. The germline CDR1 and CDR2 sequences are GTSNPN and SVGIG (reference sequence). This chain's CDR3 is CAWRETGSGATQYF. CDR3 DNA: TGTGCCTGGAGGGAAACAGGGAGTGGGGCGACCCAGTACTTC.

The chain combines TRBV6-6 with TRBJ2-3; D not resolved. V lost 4 bases, J lost 4 bases, and 9 bases lay in between. CDR3 size: 13 residues. Germline values: CDR1 MNHNY, CDR2 SVGAGI (reference sequence). CDR3 in DNA: TGTGCCAGCAGTTTCCCCGGAGCAGATACGCAGTATTTT. Its protein is CASSFPGADTQYF.

This rearrangement joins TRBV14 to TRBJ1-2; TRBD1 agrees at 7 bases. The junction had 7 bases not matched to a gene; V was cut back by 1 base and J by 8 bases. Germline loops: CDR1 SGHDN, CDR2 FVKESK. CDR3 length equals 14 residues. The CDR3 DNA follows: TGTGCCAGCAGCCAAGTCCTACAGGGGATCGGCTACACCTTC. Amino acid sequence: CASSQVLQGIGYTF.

The chain combines TRBV12-5 with TRBJ1-1, with D unresolved. Trimming took off 1 base at V and 1 base at J, with 4 bases between the two ends. Germline V gene lookup returns CDR1 LGHNT and CDR2 FRNRAP. The CDR3 has 13 residues. DNA of the CDR3: TGTGCTAGTGGTTTGGAGCAGAACACTGAAGCTTTCTTT. Translation gives CASGLEQNTEAFF. Full variable domain (missing parts from reference TRBV12-5 and TRBJ1-1): DARVTQTPRHKVTEMGQEVTMRCQPILGHNTVFWYRQTMMQGLELLAYFRNRAPLDDSGMPKDRFSAEMPDATLATLKIQPSEPRDSAVYFCASGLEQNTEAFFGQGTRLTVV.

The chain joins TRBV27 to TRBJ1-6; D call uncertain. The CDR3 spans 15 residues. The germline gives CDR1 MNHEY, CDR2 SMNVEV (reference sequence). The V gene lost 2 bases and the J gene lost 0 bases, with 5 bases spanning the gap. Written as DNA, the CDR3 is TGTGCCAGCAGTTTAATCAGCTCCTATAATTCACCCCTCCACTTT. Its protein is CASSLISSYNSPLHF.

The chain couples TRBV5-1 to TRBJ2-1, with TRBD2 identical over 10 bases. Germline lookup yields CDR1 SGHRS and CDR2 YFSETQ. With V trimmed by 0 bases and J by 6 bases, 6 bases remained unmatched. The CDR3 extends over 16 amino acids. This chain's CDR3 is CASSLGWTSGRNEQFF. For the CDR3, the DNA is TGCGCCAGCAGCTTGGGATGGACTAGCGGACGCAATGAGCAGTTCTTC.

The chain carries TRBV5-1 and TRBJ2-4; TRBD2 agrees at 8 bases. Germline CDR1 reads SGHRS; CDR2 reads YFSETQ. The V segment lost 4 bases and the J segment 3 bases; nucleotides outside the gene matches: 9. This CDR3 is 16 amino acids long. CDR3 sequence reads: CASSLLSGTSKNIQYF. CDR3 sequence (DNA): TGCGCCAGCAGCCTCCTTTCCGGGACTAGCAAAAACATTCAGTACTTC.

This sequence joins TRBV5-1 and TRBJ2-6; D gene unclear. Germline values: CDR1 SGHRS, CDR2 YFSETQ. Trimming took off 4 bases at V and 1 base at J, with 9 bases between the two ends. This CDR3 is built from 15 residues. CDR3 sequence reads: CASSPILSGANVLTF. The CDR3 DNA is TGCGCCAGCAGCCCCATCCTATCTGGGGCCAACGTCCTGACTTTC.

This clone appeared a few times. The chain combines TRBV28 with TRBJ2-7; 9 bases fit TRBD1. The CDR3 spans 14 residues. V shed 7 bases, J shed 2 bases, and the junction held 6 bases outside the gene matches. Germline V gene data show CDR1 as MDHEN and CDR2 as SYDVKM. Here the CDR3 reads CASMSGQGAYEQYF. In DNA form, the CDR3 reads TGTGCCAGCATGTCGGGACAGGGCGCCTACGAGCAGTACTTC.

Only one count was recorded for this clone. The chain couples TRBV2 to TRBJ2-3, with 9 bases fitting TRBD2. V shed 6 bases and J 5 bases; nucleotides not matched to a gene: 9. The CDR3 is 15 residues long. Germline CDR1 and CDR2: SNHLY and FYNNEI. The CDR3 loop reads CASRLTGLARDTQYF. In nucleotides, the CDR3 is TGTGCCAGCAGACTGACGGGACTAGCCCGAGATACGCAGTATTTT.

This chain connects TRBV30 to TRBJ2-2, with 12 bases fitting TRBD1. The CDR3 is 18 amino acids. The germline V gene encodes CDR1 GTSNPN and CDR2 SVGIG (reference sequence). CDR3 residues: CAIRPGTGGHNATGELFF. CDR3 nucleotide sequence: TGTGCAATCCGACCCGGGACAGGGGGCCATAATGCTACCGGGGAGCTGTTTTTT.

The chain has TRBV5-1 and TRBJ2-3; possible D gene TRBD2, 5 bases. The germline gives CDR1 SGHRS, CDR2 YFSETQ. Trimming pared 2 bases from V and 2 bases from J, leaving 9 bases between. The CDR3 loop spans 14 amino acids. The CDR3 nucleotides read TGCGCCAGCAGCTTTGAGGGAGACACAGATACGCAGTATTTT. Its protein is CASSFEGDTDTQYF. Filled out from reference TRBV5-1 and TRBJ2-3, the complete variable domain reads KAGVTQTPRYLIKTRGQQVTLSCSPISGHRSVSWYQQTPGQGLQFLFEYFSETQRNKGNFPGRFSGRQFSNSRSEMNVSTLELGDSALYLCASSFEGDTDTQYFGPGTRLTVL.

The genes are TRBV2 and TRBJ2-7, with 12 bases that match TRBD2. CDR1 SNHLY and CDR2 FYNNEI come from the germline V gene. The CDR3 extends over 15 amino acids. V dropped 6 bases and J dropped 1; count of bases not matched to a gene: 4. DNA of the CDR3: TGTGCCAGCAGCCTGACTAGCGGGAGTTCCTACGAGCAGTACTTC. It codes for CASSLTSGSSYEQYF.

The chain is built from TRBV2 and TRBJ2-5, with TRBD2 matching over 7 bases. In germline, CDR1 is SNHLY, CDR2 FYNNEI. CDR3 length: 13 amino acids. Trimming at V came to 7 bases and at J to 5 bases, leaving 7 bases not matched to a gene. In DNA form, the CDR3 reads TGTGCCAGCACTGGGCGGGAGTTTGAGACCCAGTACTTC. It is translated as CASTGREFETQYF. The whole variable domain, remainder taken from reference TRBV2 and TRBJ2-5, is EPEVTQTPSHQVTQMGQEVILRCVPISNHLYFYWYRQILGQKVEFLVSFYNNEISEKSEIFDDQFSVERPDGSNFTLKIRSTKLEDSAMYFCASTGREFETQYFGPGTRLLVL.

The chain couples TRBV7-9 to TRBJ1-1; D is undetermined. The CDR3 consists of 15 residues. Germline assignment: CDR1 SEHNR and CDR2 FQNEAQ (reference sequence). V gave up 4 bases and J gave up 2 bases, with 14 bases separating them. CDR3 bases: TGTGCCAGCAGCTCATATGCTACAGCTAACACTGAAGCTTTCTTT. Translated: CASSSYATANTEAFF.

The V call is TRBV29-1, the J call TRBJ2-5; 10 bases map to TRBD2. The CDR3 has 18 residues. Germline V lookup: CDR1 SQVTM, CDR2 ANQGSEA. Trimming cost V 3 bases and J 4 bases; bases outside gene matches: 17. The DNA for the CDR3 is TGCAGCGTTGACCTAGCGGGAGTCTTTCGCTCTGCGGGAGAGACCCAGTACTTC. Translation: CSVDLAGVFRSAGETQYF.

The count of this clone is one. V usage is TRBV27 and J usage is TRBJ1-6; D call uncertain. From germline, CDR1 is MNHEY and CDR2 SMNVEV (reference sequence). The CDR3 spans 16 residues. The V end was cut by 4 bases, the J end by 4 bases, with 14 bases between. The CDR3 is CASSYRPGGYNSPLHF. CDR3 in DNA: TGTGCCAGCAGTTACAGACCGGGAGGTTATAATTCACCCCTCCACTTT.